Sequencing of this TCR beta chain was carried out in a study of identical twins. One entry per CDR3 protein results from TCRdb running MiXCR on the 5' RACE reads. The table shows about 690,000 distinct CDR3 sequences, with about 20% occurring only once. CDR3 length equals 12 residues. The V and J ends lost 3 bases and 3 bases respectively, with 9 bases between them. Germline V gene sequence: CDR1 SQVTM, CDR2 ANQGSEA. This clonotype occurred many times. This same sample was also taken into another study, of T cells expressing NK-cell markers. That work adds: In several donors, these clonotypes also led the CD3+CD56-NKG2C+ fraction.

Sequences were obtained from PBMCs. The chain couples TRBV29-1 to TRBJ2-7; no firm D call. The sequence came from a woman under 30 in good health. The chain's CDR3 is CSVEGVNYEQYF. CDR3 coding DNA: TGCAGCGTTGAGGGCGTTAACTACGAGCAGTACTTC.